This is a list of T cell receptor beta chains from one sample in a study of CD4 and CD8 cells across lung adenocarcinoma regions. TCRdb ran MiXCR on the PCR reads and lists one entry per CDR3 protein. Of approximately 14,000 distinct CDR3 sequences in the sample, around 40% were seen once. Sequenced input: CD4+ T cells from the center of a lung tumor. The origin of the receptors is a male donor with lung adenocarcinoma. The CD4 and CD8 labels of this study may be unreliable. Both conserved end residues are part of each CDR3. D genes are given only for firm matches. The size entry is marked missing in some rows and otherwise reads once, few, many or a size class.

clone size	D gene	V gene	J gene	CDR3 protein	CDR3 DNA
few	NA	TRBV20-1	TRBJ2-5	CSARPQAAEETQYF	TGCAGTGCTAGACCACAGGCGGCCGAAGAGACCCAGTACTTC
few	TRBD1	TRBV6-1	TRBJ1-3	CASRPGQGANGNTIYF	TGTGCCAGCAGACCTGGACAGGGGGCGAATGGAAACACCATATATTTT
few	NA	TRBV5-1	TRBJ2-1	CASSLEDGFWNEQFF	TGCGCCAGCAGCTTGGAGGATGGGTTTTGGAATGAGCAGTTCTTC
NA	NA	TRBV6-1	TRBJ2-3	CASSEYHLASSDTQYF	TGTGCCAGCAGTGAATACCATCTCGCGAGTTCAGATACGCAGTATTTT
NA	NA	TRBV6-1	TRBJ2-1	CASSLQGDEQFF	TGTGCCAGCAGTCTTCAAGGCGATGAGCAGTTCTTC
many	NA	TRBV5-1	TRBJ2-5	CASSSLGAGISRQTQYF	TGCGCCAGCAGCTCCTTGGGGGCCGGGATAAGCCGCCAGACCCAGTACTTC
NA	NA	TRBV11-3	TRBJ2-1	CASSPEGEEQFF	TGTGCCAGCAGTCCGGAAGGGGAGGAGCAGTTCTTC
medium-sized	TRBD1	TRBV10-3	TRBJ2-3	CAISEGQGADTQYF	TGTGCCATCAGTGAGGGACAGGGGGCAGATACGCAGTATTTT
NA	TRBD2	TRBV27	TRBJ2-5	CGGGTGVRYTDTQYF	TGTGGCGGGGGGACGGGGGTCCGATACACAGATACCCAGTACTTC
few	TRBD2	TRBV20-1	TRBJ2-1	CSASSGSRDEQFF	TGCAGTGCTAGTAGCGGGAGTAGGGATGAGCAGTTCTTC
NA	NA	TRBV27	TRBJ2-2	CASIAEGVGTGTLYF	NA
NA	NA	TRBV7-9	TRBJ2-1	CASSPGARSSYNEQFF	TGTGCCAGCAGCCCGGGTGCGAGGAGCTCCTACAATGAGCAGTTCTTC
NA	NA	TRBV10-1	TRBJ2-7	CASSEGSSYEQYF	TGCGCCAGCAGTGAGGGCAGCTCCTACGAGCAGTACTTC
many	NA	TRBV6-1	TRBJ2-2	CASKSWSSGGELFF	TGTGCCAGCAAGAGTTGGAGTTCGGGGGGGGAGCTGTTTTTT
few	NA	TRBV27	TRBJ2-1	CASSMGPTLYEQFF	TGTGCCAGCAGTATGGGACCGACACTCTACGAGCAGTTCTTC
NA	TRBD2	TRBV27	TRBJ2-3	CARGTGGQDTETQYF	TGTGCCAGGGGGACGGGGGGTCAAGACACAGAGACGCAGTACTTT
NA	TRBD2	TRBV27	TRBJ2-3	CASRKTGGVGRKDTQYF	TGTGCCAGCAGAAAAACGGGGGGGGTGGGTCGCAAAGATACGCAGTATTTC
many	NA	TRBV15	TRBJ1-1	CATSRLATNTEAFF	TGTGCCACCAGCAGACTGGCGACGAACACTGAAGCTTTCTTT
few	NA	TRBV27	TRBJ2-3	CASQEGRFTDTQYF	TGTGCCAGTCAAGAGGGCCGTTTCACAGATACGCAGTATTTT
NA	NA	TRBV12-5	TRBJ2-7	CASALFASYEQYF	TGTGCTAGTGCCCTTTTTGCTTCCTACGAGCAGTACTTC
NA	NA	TRBV10-3	TRBJ2-1	CAISAGNEQFF	TGTGCCATCAGTGCAGGCAATGAGCAGTTCTTC
NA	NA	TRBV6-2/TRBV6-3	TRBJ1-1	CASSYSENTEAFF	TGTGCCAGCAGTTACAGCGAAAACACTGAAGCTTTCTTT
NA	NA	TRBV12-3/TRBV12-4	TRBJ2-3	CAGSGGGDGETQYF	TGTGCGGGGAGTGGGGGTGGGGACGGAGAGACGCAGTATTTC
once	NA	TRBV10-3	TRBJ2-3	CAGKMHLEKDTQYF	TGTGCCGGAAAGATGCACCTTGAGAAAGATACGCAGTATTTT
many	TRBD2	TRBV6-5	TRBJ2-7	CASILASGEREQYF	TGTGCCAGCATTTTAGCGAGCGGGGAGAGGGAGCAGTACTTC
medium-sized	TRBD1	TRBV27	TRBJ2-1	CASSFPDRASNEQFF	TGTGCCAGCAGTTTCCCGGACAGGGCTTCCAATGAGCAGTTCTTC
NA	TRBD2	TRBV6-1	TRBJ2-5	CASGNGGRGPDTQYF	TGTGCTAGCGGGAACGGCGGCCGAGGGCCAGATACCCAGTACTTC
NA	TRBD1	TRBV10-3	TRBJ2-7	CAISAGTGGIEQYF	TGTGCCATCAGTGCAGGGACAGGGGGCATCGAGCAGTACTTC
NA	NA	TRBV6-5	TRBJ2-5	CASSYRRLARVETQYF	TGTGCCAGCAGTTACCGGCGGCTAGCAAGGGTGGAGACCCAGTACTTC
NA	NA	TRBV27	TRBJ2-3	CASSFLSGGGDTQYF	TGTGCCAGCAGCTTCTTGAGCGGAGGGGGGGATACGCAGTATTTT